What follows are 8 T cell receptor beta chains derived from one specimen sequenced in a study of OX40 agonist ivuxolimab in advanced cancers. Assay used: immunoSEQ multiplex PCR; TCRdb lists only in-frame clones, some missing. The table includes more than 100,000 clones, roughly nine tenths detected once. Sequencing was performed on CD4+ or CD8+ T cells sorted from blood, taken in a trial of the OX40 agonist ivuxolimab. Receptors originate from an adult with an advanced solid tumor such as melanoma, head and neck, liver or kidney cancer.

The CDR3 DNA sequence: TGCGCCAGCAGCTATGGGACAGGGGGTCCCACCTTC. It translates to CASSYGTGGPTF. V gene TRBV5-1 combines with J gene TRBJ1-2; TRBD1 agrees at 11 bases. Germline V CDR1 and CDR2: SGHRS, YFSETQ. The trim removed 3 bases at V and 13 bases at J, leaving 5 bases unmatched. The CDR3 runs to 12 residues.

This CDR3 is CASTESGANSYEQYF. The DNA for the CDR3 is TGCGCCAGCACCGAGAGCGGGGCCAACTCCTACGAGCAGTACTTC. The V and J genes are TRBV10-2 and TRBJ2-7, with 7 positions matching TRBD2. Unmatched junction bases numbered 9, after V lost 7 bases and J lost 0 bases. The CDR3 consists of 15 residues. In germline, CDR1 is WSHSY, CDR2 SAAADI.

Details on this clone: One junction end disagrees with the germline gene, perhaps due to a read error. The CDR3 sequence is CASSATGGEVGETQYF. The CDR3 DNA reads as TGTGCTAGCAGCGCGACAGGGGGCGAAGTCGGAGAGACCCAGTACTTC. This chain joins TRBV7-7 and TRBJ2-5; 10 positions match TRBD1. The CDR3 runs to 16 residues. CDR1 and CDR2 (germline): SSHAT, FNYEAQ (reference sequence).

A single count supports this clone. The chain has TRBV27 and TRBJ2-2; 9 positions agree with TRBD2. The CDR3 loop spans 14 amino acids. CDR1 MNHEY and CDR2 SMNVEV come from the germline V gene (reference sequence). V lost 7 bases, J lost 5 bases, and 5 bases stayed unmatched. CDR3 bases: TGTGCCAGCACCGGACTAGCGCAGACCGGGGAGCTGTTTTTT. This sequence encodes CASTGLAQTGELFF.

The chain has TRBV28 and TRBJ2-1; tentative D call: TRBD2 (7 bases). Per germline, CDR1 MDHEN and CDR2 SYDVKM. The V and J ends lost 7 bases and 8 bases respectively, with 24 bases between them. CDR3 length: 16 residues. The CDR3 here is CASTGGGATRGDEQFF. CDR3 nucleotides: TGTGCCAGCACCGGGGGCGGGGCAACCCGGGGGGATGAGCAGTTCTTC.

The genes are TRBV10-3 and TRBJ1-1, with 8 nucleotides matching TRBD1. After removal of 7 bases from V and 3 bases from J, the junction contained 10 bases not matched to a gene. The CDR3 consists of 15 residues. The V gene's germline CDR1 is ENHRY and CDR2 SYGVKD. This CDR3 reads CAITPGQEEHTEAFF. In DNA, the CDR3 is TGTGCCATCACCCCGGGACAGGAAGAACACACTGAAGCTTTCTTT.

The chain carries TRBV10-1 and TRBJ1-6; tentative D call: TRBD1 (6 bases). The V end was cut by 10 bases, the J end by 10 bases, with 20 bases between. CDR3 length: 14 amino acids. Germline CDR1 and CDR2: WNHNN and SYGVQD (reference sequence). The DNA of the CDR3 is TGCGCCATCCCTCGGGCAGGGGAGGGATCACCCCTCCACTTT. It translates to CAIPRAGEGSPLHF.

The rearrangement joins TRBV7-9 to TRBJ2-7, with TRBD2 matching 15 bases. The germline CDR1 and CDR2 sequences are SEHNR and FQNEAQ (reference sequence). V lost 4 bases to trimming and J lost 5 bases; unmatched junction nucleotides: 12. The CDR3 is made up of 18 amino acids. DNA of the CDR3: TGTGCCAGCAGCTCTAGGACTAGCGGGGGGGATCGCTACAACGAGCAGTACTTC. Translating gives CASSSRTSGGDRYNEQYF.